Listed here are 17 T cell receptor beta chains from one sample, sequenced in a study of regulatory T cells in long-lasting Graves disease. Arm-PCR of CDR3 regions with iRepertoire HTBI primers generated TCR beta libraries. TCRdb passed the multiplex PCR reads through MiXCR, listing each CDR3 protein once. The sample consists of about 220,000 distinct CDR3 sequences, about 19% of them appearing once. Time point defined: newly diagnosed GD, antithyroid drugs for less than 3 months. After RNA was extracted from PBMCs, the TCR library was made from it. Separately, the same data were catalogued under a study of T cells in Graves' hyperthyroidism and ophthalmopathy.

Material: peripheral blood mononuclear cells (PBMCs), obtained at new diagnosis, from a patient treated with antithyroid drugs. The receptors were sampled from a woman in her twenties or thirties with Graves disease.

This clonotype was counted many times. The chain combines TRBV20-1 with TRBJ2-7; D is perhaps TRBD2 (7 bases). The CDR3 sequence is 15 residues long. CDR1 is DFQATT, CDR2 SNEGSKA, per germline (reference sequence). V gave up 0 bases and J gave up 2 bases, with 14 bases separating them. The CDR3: CSARDSGGRPYEQYF. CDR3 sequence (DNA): TGCAGTGCTAGAGATTCGGGGGGCCGACCCTACGAGCAGTACTTC.

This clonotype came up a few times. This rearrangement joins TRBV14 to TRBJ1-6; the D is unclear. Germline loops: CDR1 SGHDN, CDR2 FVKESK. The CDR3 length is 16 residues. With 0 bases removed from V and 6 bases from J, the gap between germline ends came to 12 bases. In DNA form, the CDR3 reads TGTGCCAGCAGCCAAGATGGGCGGAGACCTAATTCACCCCTCCACTTT. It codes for CASSQDGRRPNSPLHF.

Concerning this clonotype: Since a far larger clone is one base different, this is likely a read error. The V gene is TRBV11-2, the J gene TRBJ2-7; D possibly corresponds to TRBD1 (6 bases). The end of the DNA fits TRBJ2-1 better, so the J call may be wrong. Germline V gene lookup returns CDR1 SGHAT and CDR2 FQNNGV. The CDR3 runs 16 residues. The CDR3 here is CASSLGVGARSNEQFF. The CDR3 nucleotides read TGTGCCAGCAGCTTAGGGGTGGGGGCGAGAAGCAATGAGCAGTTCTTC.

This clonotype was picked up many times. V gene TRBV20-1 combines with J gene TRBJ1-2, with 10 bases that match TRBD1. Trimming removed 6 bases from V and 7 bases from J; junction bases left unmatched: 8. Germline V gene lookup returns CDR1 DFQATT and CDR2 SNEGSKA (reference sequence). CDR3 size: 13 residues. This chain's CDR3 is CSATPGQGPGYTF. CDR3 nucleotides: TGCAGTGCGACCCCGGGACAGGGGCCTGGCTACACCTTC.

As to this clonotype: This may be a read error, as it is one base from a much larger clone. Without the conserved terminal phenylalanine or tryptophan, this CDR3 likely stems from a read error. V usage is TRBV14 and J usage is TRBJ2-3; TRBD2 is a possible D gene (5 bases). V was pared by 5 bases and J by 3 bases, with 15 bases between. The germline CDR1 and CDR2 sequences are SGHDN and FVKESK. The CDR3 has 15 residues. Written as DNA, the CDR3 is TGTGCCAGCAGCTCGCGGGTACAGAAGACAGATACGCAGTATTCT. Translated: CASSSRVQKTDTQYS.

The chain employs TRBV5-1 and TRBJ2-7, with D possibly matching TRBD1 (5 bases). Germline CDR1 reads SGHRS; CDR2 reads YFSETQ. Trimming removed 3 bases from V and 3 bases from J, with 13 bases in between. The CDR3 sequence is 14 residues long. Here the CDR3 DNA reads TGCGCCAGCAGCTCCCCGACAGAATACTACGAGCAGTACTTC. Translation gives CASSSPTEYYEQYF.

In nucleotides, the CDR3 is TGCGCCAGCAGACGCTCGGGTACCCTCCACTTT. Its translation: CASRRSGTLHF. J is TRBJ1-6 and V is TRBV4-1, with D unresolved. Germline V gene sequence: CDR1 MGHRA, CDR2 YSYEKL. The CDR3 has 11 amino acids. V was pared by 6 bases and J by 14 bases, with 11 bases between.

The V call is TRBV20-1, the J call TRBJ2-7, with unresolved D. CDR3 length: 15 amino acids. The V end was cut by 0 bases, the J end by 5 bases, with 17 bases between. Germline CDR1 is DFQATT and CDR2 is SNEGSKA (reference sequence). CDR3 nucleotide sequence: TGCAGTGCTAGAGATCTGACGGACGGACCCCACGAGCAGTACTTC. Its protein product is CSARDLTDGPHEQYF.

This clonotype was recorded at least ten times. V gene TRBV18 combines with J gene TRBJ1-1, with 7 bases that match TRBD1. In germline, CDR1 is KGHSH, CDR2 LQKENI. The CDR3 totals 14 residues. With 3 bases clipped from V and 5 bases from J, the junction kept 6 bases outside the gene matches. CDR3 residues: CASSPTGQGTEAFF. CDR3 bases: TGTGCCAGCTCACCGACAGGGCAGGGGACTGAAGCTTTCTTT. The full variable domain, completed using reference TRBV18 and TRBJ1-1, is NAGVMQNPRHLVRRRGQEARLRCSPMKGHSHVYWYRQLPEEGLKFMVYLQKENIIDESGMPKERFSAEFPKEGPSILRIQQVVRGDSAAYFCASSPTGQGTEAFFGQGTRLTVV.

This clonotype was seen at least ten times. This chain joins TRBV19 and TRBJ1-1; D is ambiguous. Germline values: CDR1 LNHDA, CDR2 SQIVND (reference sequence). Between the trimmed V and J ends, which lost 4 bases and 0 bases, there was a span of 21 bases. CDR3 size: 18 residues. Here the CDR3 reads CASSRNRVPGDMNTEAFF. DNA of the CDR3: TGTGCCAGTAGTAGGAATCGGGTCCCAGGAGACATGAACACTGAAGCTTTCTTT.

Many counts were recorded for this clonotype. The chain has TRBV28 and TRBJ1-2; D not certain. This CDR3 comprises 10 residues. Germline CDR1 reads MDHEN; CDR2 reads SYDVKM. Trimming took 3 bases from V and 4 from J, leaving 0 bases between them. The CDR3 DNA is TGTGCCAGCAGTTTCTATGGCTACACCTTC. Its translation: CASSFYGYTF.

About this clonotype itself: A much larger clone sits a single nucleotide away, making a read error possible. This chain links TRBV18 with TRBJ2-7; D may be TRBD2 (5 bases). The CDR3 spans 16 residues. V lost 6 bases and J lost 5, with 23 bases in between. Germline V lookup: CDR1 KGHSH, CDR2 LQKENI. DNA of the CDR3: TGTGCCAGCTCGCCTAGGACGGGGAGTCCCGCGGACGAGCAGTACTTC. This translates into CASSPRTGSPADEQYF.

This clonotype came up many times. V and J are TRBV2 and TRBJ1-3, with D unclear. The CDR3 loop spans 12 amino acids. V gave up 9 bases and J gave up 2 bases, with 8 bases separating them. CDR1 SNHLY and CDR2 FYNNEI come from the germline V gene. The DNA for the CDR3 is TGTGCCAGGCGGGCAGCTGGAAACACCATATATTTT. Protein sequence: CARRAAGNTIYF.

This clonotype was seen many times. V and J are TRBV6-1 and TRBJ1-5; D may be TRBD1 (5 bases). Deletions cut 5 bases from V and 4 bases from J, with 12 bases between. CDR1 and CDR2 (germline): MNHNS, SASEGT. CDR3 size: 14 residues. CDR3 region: CASSPRQNNQPQHF. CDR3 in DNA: TGTGCCAGCAGTCCCCGACAGAATAATCAGCCCCAGCATTTT.

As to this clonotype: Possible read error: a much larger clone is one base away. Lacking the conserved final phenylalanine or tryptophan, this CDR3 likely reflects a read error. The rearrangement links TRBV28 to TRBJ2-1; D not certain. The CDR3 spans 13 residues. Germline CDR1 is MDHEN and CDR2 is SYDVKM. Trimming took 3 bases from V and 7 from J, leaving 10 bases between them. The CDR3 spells CASSLVPSNEQFL. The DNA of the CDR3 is TGTGCCAGCAGTTTGGTACCCTCTAATGAGCAGTTCCTC.

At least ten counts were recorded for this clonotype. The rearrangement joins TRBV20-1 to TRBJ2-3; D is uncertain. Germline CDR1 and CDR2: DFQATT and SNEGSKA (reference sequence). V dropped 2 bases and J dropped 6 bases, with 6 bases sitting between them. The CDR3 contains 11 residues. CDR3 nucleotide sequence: TGCAGTGCTAGATCGAGGGATACGCAGTATTTT. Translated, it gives CSARSRDTQYF.

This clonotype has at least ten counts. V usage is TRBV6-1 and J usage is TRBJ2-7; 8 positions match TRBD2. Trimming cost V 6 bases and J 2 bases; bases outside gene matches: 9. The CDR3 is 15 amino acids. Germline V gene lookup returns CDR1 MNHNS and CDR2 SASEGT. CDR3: CASRTGLAGPYEQYF. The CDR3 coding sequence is TGTGCCAGCAGGACCGGACTAGCAGGGCCCTACGAGCAGTACTTC.